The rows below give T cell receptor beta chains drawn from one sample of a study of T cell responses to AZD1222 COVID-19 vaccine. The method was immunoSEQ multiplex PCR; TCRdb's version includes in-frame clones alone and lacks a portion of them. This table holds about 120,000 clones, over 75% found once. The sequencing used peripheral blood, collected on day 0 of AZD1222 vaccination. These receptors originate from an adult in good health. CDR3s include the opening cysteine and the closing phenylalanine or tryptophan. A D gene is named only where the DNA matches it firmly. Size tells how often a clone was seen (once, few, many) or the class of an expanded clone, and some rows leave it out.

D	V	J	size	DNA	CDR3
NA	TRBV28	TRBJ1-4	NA	TGTGCCAGCAGTTTCTCTAGTCGGGTTAATGAAAAACTGTTTTTT	CASSFSSRVNEKLFF
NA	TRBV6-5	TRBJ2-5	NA	TGTGCCAGCAGCGGGCTAGCTGCCCAAGAGACCCAGTACTTC	CASSGLAAQETQYF
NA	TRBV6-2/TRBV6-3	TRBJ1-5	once	TGTGCCAGCAGTTACTCGGGGAACAATCAGCCCCAGCATTTT	CASSYSGNNQPQHF
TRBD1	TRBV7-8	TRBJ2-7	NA	TGTGCCAGCAGCGAACCGGGACAGGGCTACGAGCAGTACTTC	CASSEPGQGYEQYF
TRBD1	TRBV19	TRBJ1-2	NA	TGTGCCAGTAGTTCGTGGACAGGTGACTATGGCTACACCTTC	CASSSWTGDYGYTF
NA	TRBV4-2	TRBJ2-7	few	TGTGCCAGCAGCCAAGATCAAGCAGGACCCTACGAGCAGTACTTC	CASSQDQAGPYEQYF
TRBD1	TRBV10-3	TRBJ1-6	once	TGTGCCATCAGGGGGACAGAGAATTCACCCCTCCACTTT	CAIRGTENSPLHF
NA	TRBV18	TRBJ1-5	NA	TGTGCCAGCTCTGGGTTTAGCAATCAGCCCCAGCATTTT	CASSGFSNQPQHF
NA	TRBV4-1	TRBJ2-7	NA	TGCGCCAGCAGCCAAAGTTACGAGCAGTACTTC	CASSQSYEQYF
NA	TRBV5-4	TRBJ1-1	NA	TGTGCCAGCAGCATTGACAAGAACACTGAAGCTTTCTTT	CASSIDKNTEAFF
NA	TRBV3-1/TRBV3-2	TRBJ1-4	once	TGTGCCAGCAGCCAAGATCGCCGGGGACCCCGAAATGAAAAACTGTTTTTT	CASSQDRRGPRNEKLFF
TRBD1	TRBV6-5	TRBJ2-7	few	TGTGCCAGCAACCCGGGACAGGGCTACTACGAGCAGTACTTC	CASNPGQGYYEQYF
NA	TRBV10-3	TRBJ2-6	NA	TGTGCCATCAGTGAGTCAGTAATCAGGGCTGGACGCTCTGGGGCCAACGTCCTGACTTTC	CAISESVIRAGRSGANVLTF
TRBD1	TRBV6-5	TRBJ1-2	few	TGTGCCAGCAGTAATACAGGGGGCGCGTACTATGGCTACACCTTC	CASSNTGGAYYGYTF
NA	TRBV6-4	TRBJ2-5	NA	TGTGCCAGCAGTCCCTATAGCGGCGCCGGGACCCAGTACTTC	CASSPYSGAGTQYF
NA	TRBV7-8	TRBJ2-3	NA	TGTGCCAGCAGCTTTGGACTCTCCACAGATACGCAGTATTTT	CASSFGLSTDTQYF
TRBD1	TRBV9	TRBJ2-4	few	TGTGCCAGCAGCGTAGACGTGACAGGGTTCCCTGACCTAGCCAAAAACATTCAGTACTTC	CASSVDVTGFPDLAKNIQYF
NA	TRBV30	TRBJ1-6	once	TGTGCCTGGAGAGGGATTAATGATTCACCCCTCCACTTT	CAWRGINDSPLHF
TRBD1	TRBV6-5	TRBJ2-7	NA	TGTGCCAGCAGTTACCCGGACAGGGGGCTTTACTACGAGCAGTACTTC	CASSYPDRGLYYEQYF
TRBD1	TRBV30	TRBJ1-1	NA	TGTGCCTGGAAGGTACGGAACAACCGACAGGGGGCTTTCTTT	CAWKVRNNRQGAFF
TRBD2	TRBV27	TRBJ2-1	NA	TGTGCCAGCACCTTAGCGGGGGGCGGTTACAATGAGCAGTTCTTC	CASTLAGGGYNEQFF
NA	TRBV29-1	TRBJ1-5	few	TGCAGCGTGGGGTCGGGGAGCGGCAATCAGCCCCAGCATTTT	CSVGSGSGNQPQHF
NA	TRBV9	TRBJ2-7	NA	TGTGCCAGCAGCGTAGGTCAGTGGGAATACGAGCAGTACTTC	CASSVGQWEYEQYF
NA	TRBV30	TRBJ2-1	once	TGTGCCTGGAACATGAAGACAGTCTTCTACAATGAGCAGTTCTTC	CAWNMKTVFYNEQFF
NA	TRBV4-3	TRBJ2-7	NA	TGCGCCAGCAGCCAAGGGCACCGTCAACCCTACGAGCAGTACTTC	CASSQGHRQPYEQYF
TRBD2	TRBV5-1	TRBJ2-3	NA	TGCGCCAGCCGAACTAGCGGCACAGATACGCAGTATTTT	CASRTSGTDTQYF
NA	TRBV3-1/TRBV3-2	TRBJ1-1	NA	TGTGCCAGCAGCCAAAGGAGAATGAACACTGAAGCTTTCTTT	CASSQRRMNTEAFF
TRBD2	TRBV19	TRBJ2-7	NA	TGTGCCAGTAGGGGATCCGGGGGGGCTAACTACGAGCAGTACTTC	CASRGSGGANYEQYF
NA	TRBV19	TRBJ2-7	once	TGTGCCAGTAGTCCGACCCCTTCCTACGAGCAGTACTTC	CASSPTPSYEQYF
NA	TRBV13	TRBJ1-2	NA	TGTGCCAGCAGCTTAGGCCGGGGGACTAACTATGGCTACACCTTC	CASSLGRGTNYGYTF
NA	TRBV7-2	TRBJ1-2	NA	TGTGCCAGCAGCTTAGTCGCGGGACAAGCCAATGGCTACACCTTC	CASSLVAGQANGYTF
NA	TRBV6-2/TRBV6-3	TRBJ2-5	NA	TGTGCCAGCAGTTCAACAGAACAAGAGACCCAGTACTTC	CASSSTEQETQYF
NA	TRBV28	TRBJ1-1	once	TGTGCCAGCAGCCTTATTGCGGGGGCGAACACTGAAGCTTTCTTT	CASSLIAGANTEAFF